The clone carrying this T cell receptor beta chain was detected ten times or more. Its antigen is unknown. TCRdb reprocessed the multiplex PCR reads with MiXCR, giving one entry per CDR3 protein. The sample holds approximately 300,000 distinct CDR3 sequences, 30% seen once. V was pared by 6 bases and J by 1 base, with 13 bases between. The CDR3 extends over 14 amino acids. CDR1 and CDR2 from the germline V gene are DFQATT and SNEGSKA (reference sequence). The record originates from a study of breast tumors, draining lymph nodes, adjacent tissues. Overall study findings and caveats: Compared with lymph nodes, tumors were less diverse; compared with nontumor tissue, more. The lymph node origin of tumor T cells was framed as consistent with a hypothesis, not demonstrated. Most tumor T cells seemingly derive from lymph node, then expand in tumor.

Samples came from axillary lymph nodes draining the breast cancer. V is TRBV20-1 and J is TRBJ2-1; D perhaps matches TRBD2 (6 bases). The sample was axillary lymph node tissue. The receptor comes from a female donor with breast cancer. Some clones in this sample may be carry-over from other donors' samples. The CDR3 region is CSAPGSRSYNEQFF. Written as DNA, the CDR3 is TGCAGTGCCCCCGGGAGTAGGTCCTACAATGAGCAGTTCTTC.